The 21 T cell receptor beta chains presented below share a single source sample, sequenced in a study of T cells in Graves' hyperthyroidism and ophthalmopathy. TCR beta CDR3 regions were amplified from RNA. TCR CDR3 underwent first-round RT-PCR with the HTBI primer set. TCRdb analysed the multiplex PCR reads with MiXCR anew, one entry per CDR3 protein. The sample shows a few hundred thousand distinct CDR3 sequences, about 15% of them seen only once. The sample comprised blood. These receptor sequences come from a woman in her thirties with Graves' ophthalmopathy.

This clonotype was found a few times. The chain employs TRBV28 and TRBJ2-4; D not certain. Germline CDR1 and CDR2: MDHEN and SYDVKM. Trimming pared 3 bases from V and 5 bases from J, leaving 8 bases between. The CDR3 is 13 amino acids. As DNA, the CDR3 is TGTGCCAGCAGTTTCCCAGGTGAAAACATTCAGTACTTC. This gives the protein CASSFPGENIQYF.

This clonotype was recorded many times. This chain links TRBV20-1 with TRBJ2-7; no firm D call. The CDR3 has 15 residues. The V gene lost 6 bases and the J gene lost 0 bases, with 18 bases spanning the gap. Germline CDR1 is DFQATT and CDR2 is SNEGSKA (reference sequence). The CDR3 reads CSANRARRISYEQYF. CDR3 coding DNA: TGCAGTGCAAACCGGGCCAGGCGTATCTCCTACGAGCAGTACTTC.

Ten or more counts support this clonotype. CDR3 protein: CASSSSGTGHNEKLFF. For the CDR3, the DNA is TGTGCCAGCAGCTCATCCGGGACAGGACATAATGAAAAACTGTTTTTT. The gene calls are TRBV3-1 and TRBJ1-4; TRBD1 aligns across 8 bases. The CDR3 consists of 16 residues. V was pared by 5 bases and J by 4 bases, with 9 bases of the junction left unmatched. Per the germline V gene, CDR1 is LGHDT and CDR2 is YNNKEL (reference sequence).

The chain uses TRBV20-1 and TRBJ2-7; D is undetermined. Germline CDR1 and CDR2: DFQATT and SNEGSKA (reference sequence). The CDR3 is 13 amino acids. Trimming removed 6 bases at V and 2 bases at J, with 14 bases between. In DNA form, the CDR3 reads TGCAGTGCCGCTTCCGTTGGTACCTACGAGCAGTACTTC. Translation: CSAASVGTYEQYF.

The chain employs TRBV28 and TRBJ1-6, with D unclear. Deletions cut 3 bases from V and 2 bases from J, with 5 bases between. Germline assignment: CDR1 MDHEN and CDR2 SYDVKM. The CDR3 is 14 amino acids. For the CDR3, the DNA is TGTGCCAGCAGTTTTGCCCCCTATAATTCACCCCTCCACTTT. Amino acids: CASSFAPYNSPLHF.

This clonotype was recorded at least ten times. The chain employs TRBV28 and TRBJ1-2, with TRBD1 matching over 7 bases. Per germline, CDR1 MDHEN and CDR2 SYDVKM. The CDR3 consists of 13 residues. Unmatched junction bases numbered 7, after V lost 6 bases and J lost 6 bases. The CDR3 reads CASSPDRVNGYTF. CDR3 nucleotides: TGTGCCAGCAGCCCTGACAGGGTAAATGGCTACACCTTC.

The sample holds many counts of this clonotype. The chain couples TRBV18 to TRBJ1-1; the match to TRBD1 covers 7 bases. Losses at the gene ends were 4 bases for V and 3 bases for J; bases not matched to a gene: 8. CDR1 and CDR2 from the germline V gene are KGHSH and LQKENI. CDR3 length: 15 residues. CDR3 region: CASSRQQGLDTEAFF. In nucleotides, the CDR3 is TGTGCCAGCTCACGCCAACAGGGGTTGGACACTGAAGCTTTCTTT.

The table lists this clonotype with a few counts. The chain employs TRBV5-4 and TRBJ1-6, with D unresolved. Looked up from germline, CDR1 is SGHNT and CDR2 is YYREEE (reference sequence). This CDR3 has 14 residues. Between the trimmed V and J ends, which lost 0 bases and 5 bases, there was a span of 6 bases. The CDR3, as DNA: TGTGCCAGCAGCTTGGGCCAGAATAATTCACCCCTCCACTTT. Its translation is CASSLGQNNSPLHF.

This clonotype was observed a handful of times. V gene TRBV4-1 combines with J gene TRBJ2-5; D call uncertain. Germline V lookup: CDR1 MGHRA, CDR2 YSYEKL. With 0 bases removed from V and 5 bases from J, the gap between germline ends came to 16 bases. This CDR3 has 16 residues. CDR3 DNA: TGCGCCAGCAGCCAAGATCCGGGTAGTTGGATGGAGACCCAGTACTTC. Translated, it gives CASSQDPGSWMETQYF.

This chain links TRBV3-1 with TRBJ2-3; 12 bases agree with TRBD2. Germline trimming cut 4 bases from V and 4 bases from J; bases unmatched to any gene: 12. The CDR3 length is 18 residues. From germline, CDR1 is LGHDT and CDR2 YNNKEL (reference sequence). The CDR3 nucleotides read TGTGCCAGCAGCCCGTACCCTAGCGGGGGGGCCTTCGCAGATACGCAGTATTTT. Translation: CASSPYPSGGAFADTQYF.

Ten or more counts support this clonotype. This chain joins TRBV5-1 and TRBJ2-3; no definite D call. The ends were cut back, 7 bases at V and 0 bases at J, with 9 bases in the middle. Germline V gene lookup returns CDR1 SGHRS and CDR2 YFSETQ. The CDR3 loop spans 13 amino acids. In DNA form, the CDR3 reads TGCGCCAGCGTCGCCCTTAGCACAGATACGCAGTATTTT. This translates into CASVALSTDTQYF.

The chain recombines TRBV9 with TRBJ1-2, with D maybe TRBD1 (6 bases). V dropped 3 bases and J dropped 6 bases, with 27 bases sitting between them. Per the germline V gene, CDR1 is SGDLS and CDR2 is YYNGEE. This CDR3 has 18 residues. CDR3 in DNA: TGTGCCAGCAGCGCCTCTATAGGGACACGAGCCCTTGGGAATGGCTACACCTTC. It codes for CASSASIGTRALGNGYTF.

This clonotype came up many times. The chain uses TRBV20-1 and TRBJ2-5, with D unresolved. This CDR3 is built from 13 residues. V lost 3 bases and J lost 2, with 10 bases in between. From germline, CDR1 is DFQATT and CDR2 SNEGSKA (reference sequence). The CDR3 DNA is TGCAGTGCTAGCCTTAGGGATCAAGAGACCCAGTACTTC. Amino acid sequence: CSASLRDQETQYF.

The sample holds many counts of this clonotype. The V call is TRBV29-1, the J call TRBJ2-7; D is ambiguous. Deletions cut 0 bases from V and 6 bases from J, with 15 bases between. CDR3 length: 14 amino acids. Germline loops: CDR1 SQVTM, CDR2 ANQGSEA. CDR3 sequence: CSVEEGLGNLEQYF. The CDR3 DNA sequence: TGCAGCGTTGAAGAAGGGCTTGGAAATCTCGAGCAGTACTTC.

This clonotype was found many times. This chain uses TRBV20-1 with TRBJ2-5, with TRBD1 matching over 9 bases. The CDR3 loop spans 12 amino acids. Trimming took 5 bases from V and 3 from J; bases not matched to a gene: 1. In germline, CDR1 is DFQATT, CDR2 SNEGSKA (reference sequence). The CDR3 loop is CSAGDREETQYF. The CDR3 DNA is TGCAGTGCTGGGGACAGGGAAGAGACCCAGTACTTC.

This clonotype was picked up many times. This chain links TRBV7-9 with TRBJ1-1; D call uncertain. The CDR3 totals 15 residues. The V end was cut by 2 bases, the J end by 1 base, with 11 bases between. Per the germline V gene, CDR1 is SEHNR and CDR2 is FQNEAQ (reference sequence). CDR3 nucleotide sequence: TGTGCCAGCAGCTTAATAGGCAAATCGAACACTGAAGCTTTCTTT. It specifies CASSLIGKSNTEAFF.

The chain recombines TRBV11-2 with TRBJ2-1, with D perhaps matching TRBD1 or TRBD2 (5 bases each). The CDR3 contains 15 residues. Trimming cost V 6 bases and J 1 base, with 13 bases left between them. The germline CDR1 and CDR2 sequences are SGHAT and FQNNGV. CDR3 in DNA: TGTGCCAGCAGGGATGGGGGTAGATCCTACAATGAGCAGTTCTTC. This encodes CASRDGGRSYNEQFF.

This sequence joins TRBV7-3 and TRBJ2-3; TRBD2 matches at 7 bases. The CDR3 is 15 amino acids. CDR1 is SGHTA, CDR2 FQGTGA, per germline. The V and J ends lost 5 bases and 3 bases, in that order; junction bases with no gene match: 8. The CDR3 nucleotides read TGTGCCAGCAGCGGGTCTAGCGGAAGGACAGATACGCAGTATTTT. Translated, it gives CASSGSSGRTDTQYF.

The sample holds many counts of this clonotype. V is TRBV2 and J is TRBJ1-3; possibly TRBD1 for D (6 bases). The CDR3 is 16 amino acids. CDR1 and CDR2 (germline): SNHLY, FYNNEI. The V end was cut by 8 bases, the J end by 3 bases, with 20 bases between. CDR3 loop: CASRGTGSGGGNTIYF. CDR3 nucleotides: TGTGCCAGCCGAGGTACAGGGTCGGGCGGTGGAAACACCATATATTTT.

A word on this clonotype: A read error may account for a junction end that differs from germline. The chain's CDR3 is CASRADTYEQHF. CDR3 DNA: TGCGCCAGCAGGGCAGACACCTACGAGCAGCACTTC. This chain uses TRBV28 with TRBJ2-7; D might be TRBD1 (5 bases). The CDR3 has 12 amino acids. Per germline, CDR1 MDHEN and CDR2 SYDVKM.

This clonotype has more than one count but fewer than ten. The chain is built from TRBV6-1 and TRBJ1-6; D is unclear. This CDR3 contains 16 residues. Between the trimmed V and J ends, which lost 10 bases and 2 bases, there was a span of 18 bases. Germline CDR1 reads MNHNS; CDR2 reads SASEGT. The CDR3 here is CATLIDVLPYNSPLHF. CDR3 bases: TGTGCCACCCTGATTGATGTTTTACCCTATAATTCACCCCTCCACTTT.